The 30 T cell receptor beta chains below were found in one sample sequenced in a study of vaccination and CD4 T cells after COVID-19. The treatment here: roughly nine-day PBMC culture with coronavirus spike peptide pools or control peptides (ViraFEST assay). Researchers collected the unexposed donor's CD4+ T cells before the COVID-19 pandemic (2011-2018). For these TCRs, the target antigens are not known. Oncomine TCR Beta short-read sequencing was applied to DNA from cultured CD4+ T cells. The authors extracted genomic DNA from cultured CD4+ T cells. TCRdb processed the PCR reads anew with MiXCR; each CDR3 protein has one entry. Of under 8,000 distinct CDR3 sequences detected, over 25% appear once; the ten largest clones hold roughly 13%. The sequencing input was CD4+ T cells from blood, cultured in vitro. Every receptor here comes from a human donor in good health.

The chain uses TRBV20-1 and TRBJ2-1; maybe TRBD2 (5 bases). The CDR3 loop spans 14 amino acids. The V end lost 5 bases, the J end lost 8 bases, and 19 bases lay between the germline ends. Looked up from germline, CDR1 is DFQATT and CDR2 is SNEGSKA (reference sequence). The CDR3 reads CSALPTRGDDEQFF. The CDR3 nucleotides are TGCAGTGCTCTTCCTACCCGGGGAGACGATGAGCAGTTCTTC.

There are a few counts of this clonotype. Relative to the germline gene, one junction end is altered; a read error may explain this. The V and J genes are TRBV7-2 and TRBJ2-3; no reliable D call. The germline gives CDR1 SGHTA, CDR2 FQGNSA. The CDR3 consists of 11 residues. This CDR3 reads CASSLADTQYF. CDR3 in DNA: TGTGCCAGCAGCCTAGCAGATACGCAGTATTTT.

This chain uses TRBV7-3 with TRBJ2-1, with a tentative D call TRBD2 (6 bases). Germline values: CDR1 SGHTA, CDR2 FQGTGA. The CDR3 has 14 amino acids. Trimming stripped 4 bases from V and 1 base from J, with 8 bases between. The CDR3 DNA is TGTGCCAGCAGCTCCGGGGGTTCCTACAATGAGCAGTTCTTC. Protein product: CASSSGGSYNEQFF.

In its sample, this clonotype ranks as medium-sized. The chain uses TRBV6-1 and TRBJ1-6; 8 bases align to TRBD1. V shed 8 bases, J shed 8 bases, and the junction held 5 bases outside the gene matches. Germline values: CDR1 MNHNS, CDR2 SASEGT. The CDR3 has 13 residues. CDR3 region: CASQRDRHSPLHF. CDR3 DNA: TGTGCCAGCCAAAGGGACAGGCATTCACCCCTCCACTTT.

The V and J genes are TRBV28 and TRBJ2-7; 9 bases line up with TRBD1. With 5 bases clipped from V and 0 bases from J, the junction kept 8 bases outside the gene matches. Germline CDR1 reads MDHEN; CDR2 reads SYDVKM. The CDR3 consists of 16 residues. The CDR3, as DNA: TGTGCCAGCAGTCCCCTAAGGACAGGGGCCTCCTACGAGCAGTACTTC. It encodes CASSPLRTGASYEQYF.

In this sample, this clonotype turned up a few times. The chain couples TRBV6-1 to TRBJ2-7, with 8 bases that match TRBD1. Germline V gene lookup returns CDR1 MNHNS and CDR2 SASEGT. The trim removed 5 bases at V and 1 base at J, leaving 4 bases unmatched. CDR3 length equals 14 residues. The CDR3 DNA reads TGTGCCAGCAGTCCTCGACAGGGGTCCTACGAGCAGTACTTC. It encodes CASSPRQGSYEQYF.

The rearrangement links TRBV20-1 to TRBJ2-1; D gene uncertain. The V and J ends lost 0 bases and 5 bases respectively, with 11 bases between them. CDR1 and CDR2 (germline): DFQATT, SNEGSKA (reference sequence). The CDR3 has 14 residues. The CDR3 protein is CSARDPNVNNEQFF. CDR3 nucleotides: TGCAGTGCTAGAGATCCGAATGTTAACAATGAGCAGTTCTTC.

The V and J genes are TRBV7-2 and TRBJ2-1, with 12 bases lining up with TRBD2. Trimming took 3 bases from V and 1 from J; bases not matched to a gene: 16. Germline CDR1 SGHTA, CDR2 FQGNSA. This CDR3 comprises 21 residues. CDR3 coding DNA: TGTGCCAGCAGCTTCCCCATAAGGACTAGCGGGAACACCGGTTCCTACAATGAGCAGTTCTTC. Protein product: CASSFPIRTSGNTGSYNEQFF.

This clonotype has a handful of counts. The genes are TRBV6-5 and TRBJ2-7; 8 bases align to TRBD2. With V trimmed by 2 bases and J by 0 bases, 0 bases remained unmatched. The CDR3 has 14 amino acids. The germline V gene encodes CDR1 MNHEY and CDR2 SVGAGI. CDR3 sequence (DNA): TGTGCCAGCAGTTACGGGACTAGCTCCTACGAGCAGTACTTC. Its protein product is CASSYGTSSYEQYF.

V and J are TRBV25-1 and TRBJ2-7, with D maybe TRBD2 (7 bases). V lost 7 bases and J lost 3, with 13 bases in between. The germline CDR1 and CDR2 sequences are MGHDK and SYGVNS. The CDR3 spans 13 residues. The CDR3 DNA reads as TGTGCCAGCAAGGGAGGGGGACTCTACGAGCAGTACTTC. This translates into CASKGGGLYEQYF.

The chain joins TRBV19 to TRBJ1-1, with D unclear. The CDR3 loop spans 15 amino acids. The V end lost 9 bases, the J end lost 0 bases, and 17 bases lay between the germline ends. Looked up from germline, CDR1 is LNHDA and CDR2 is SQIVND (reference sequence). The CDR3 region is CASGGPIPMNTEAFF. The CDR3 region has the DNA TGTGCCAGCGGTGGCCCCATACCTATGAACACTGAAGCTTTCTTT.

This clonotype has just a few counts. The CDR3 DNA follows: TGTGCCAGCAGTGCACGGAACACTGAAGCTTTCTTT. It specifies CASSARNTEAFF. The V gene is TRBV2, the J gene TRBJ1-1; D gene ambiguous. CDR3 length: 12 residues. Germline-derived CDR1 and CDR2 are SNHLY and FYNNEI. Deletions cut 4 bases from V and 1 base from J, with 4 bases between.

Comment on this clonotype: The junction does not match germline at one end; this may be a read error. This chain's CDR3 is CASSQDTTEEYF. The CDR3 DNA reads as TGTGCCAGCAGCCAAGATACAACCGAGGAGTACTTC. This chain uses TRBV14 with TRBJ2-7; D gene ambiguous. CDR3 length: 12 amino acids. Germline CDR1 SGHDN, CDR2 FVKESK.

A few counts support this clonotype. V usage is TRBV6-5 and J usage is TRBJ1-1, with unresolved D. Deletions cut 2 bases from V and 4 bases from J, with 8 bases between. Looked up from germline, CDR1 is MNHEY and CDR2 is SVGAGI. The length of the CDR3 is 13 residues. The CDR3 nucleotides are TGTGCCAGCAGTTACAGGGATTCCACTGAAGCTTTCTTT. It encodes CASSYRDSTEAFF.

The rearrangement links TRBV9 to TRBJ1-6; D not certain. Germline loops: CDR1 SGDLS, CDR2 YYNGEE. Trimming took off 5 bases at V and 10 bases at J, with 28 bases between the two ends. The length of the CDR3 is 18 residues. The CDR3 sequence is CASSTGTDRPTLRSPLHF. DNA for the CDR3: TGTGCCAGCAGTACGGGTACAGATCGGCCAACCCTAAGATCACCCCTCCACTTT.

This clonotype is termed medium-sized. The chain carries TRBV6-4 and TRBJ1-2, with unresolved D. Germline CDR1 is MRHNA and CDR2 is SNTAGT. V lost 6 bases, J lost 3 bases, and 14 bases lay in between. This CDR3 is 14 amino acids long. CDR3: CASRFLGRYYGYTF. The CDR3 DNA reads as TGTGCCAGCAGATTCCTAGGACGGTACTATGGCTACACCTTC.

This clonotype was detected once. The rearrangement uses TRBV6-1 and TRBJ2-3, with 7 bases that match TRBD2. The CDR3 is 15 residues long. The germline V gene has CDR1 MNHNS and CDR2 SASEGT. The ends lost 7 bases at V and 4 bases at J; junction bases unmatched: 11. CDR3 sequence: CASTLRPGGADTQYF. CDR3 coding DNA: TGTGCCAGCACCTTACGTCCGGGAGGAGCAGATACGCAGTATTTT.

This clonotype was detected a few times. The genes are TRBV6-5 and TRBJ1-1; a weak D match, TRBD1 (6 bases). V lost 2 bases, J lost 0 bases, and 16 bases lay in between. The length of the CDR3 is 17 residues. From germline, CDR1 is MNHEY and CDR2 SVGAGI. Written as DNA, the CDR3 is TGTGCCAGCAGTTACGGCGACAGGCGATCCATGAACACTGAAGCTTTCTTT. This translates into CASSYGDRRSMNTEAFF.

The J gene is TRBJ1-5, the V gene TRBV4-1, with 10 bases lining up with TRBD1. Matching the DNA end better, TRBJ2-3 makes the J call doubtful. Germline CDR1 is MGHRA and CDR2 is YSYEKL. The CDR3 extends over 17 amino acids. As DNA, the CDR3 is TGCGCCAGCAGCCATGTTTTTGGGACAGGGGTTAATCAGCCCCAGTATTTT. Translation: CASSHVFGTGVNQPQYF.

V is TRBV7-6 and J is TRBJ2-7; unclear D gene. The V end lost 5 bases, the J end lost 0 bases, and 11 bases lay between the germline ends. Germline V lookup: CDR1 SGHVS, CDR2 FNYEAQ. The CDR3 is 14 amino acids. The CDR3 region is CASSPTDFSYEQYF. In DNA, the CDR3 is TGTGCCAGCAGCCCCACAGACTTCTCCTACGAGCAGTACTTC.

The CDR3 region is CASSVGQGAPETQYF. The CDR3 DNA follows: TGTGCCAGCAGTGTGGGACAGGGGGCACCAGAGACCCAGTACTTC. The rearrangement uses TRBV2 and TRBJ2-5; 12 nucleotides match TRBD1. There are 15 residues in the CDR3. Trimming cost V 4 bases and J 4 bases; bases outside gene matches: 4. From germline, CDR1 is SNHLY and CDR2 FYNNEI.

The chain is built from TRBV30 and TRBJ1-6; no clear D gene. Germline V gives CDR1 GTSNPN, CDR2 SVGIG (reference sequence). V lost 3 bases and J 10 bases, leaving 13 bases between the germline ends. The CDR3 has 13 residues. The CDR3 region has the DNA TGTGCCTGGAGGTCGGAGGGTAACTCACCCCTCCACTTT. This translates into CAWRSEGNSPLHF.

J is TRBJ1-5 and V is TRBV6-2 or TRBV6-3, with D perhaps TRBD1 (5 bases). Germline V gives CDR1 MNHEY, CDR2 SVGEGT. Trimming removed 0 bases from V and 0 bases from J, with 15 bases in between. The CDR3 extends over 18 amino acids. CDR3 sequence: CASSYSSRAGYSNQPQHF. DNA of the CDR3: TGTGCCAGCAGTTACTCGAGCAGGGCGGGATATAGCAATCAGCCCCAGCATTTT.

The V gene is TRBV5-8, the J gene TRBJ2-7, with D perhaps matching TRBD2 (5 bases). The CDR3 sequence is 14 residues long. V gave up 1 base and J gave up 2 bases, with 10 bases separating them. The germline V gene has CDR1 SGHTS and CDR2 YDEGEE. CDR3 sequence reads: CASSLIGVTYEQYF. The CDR3 bases are TGTGCCAGCAGCTTGATCGGGGTAACCTACGAGCAGTACTTC.

The V call is TRBV20-1, the J call TRBJ1-1; no clear D. CDR1 and CDR2 from the germline V gene are DFQATT and SNEGSKA (reference sequence). CDR3 size: 13 residues. Between the trimmed V and J ends, which lost 5 bases and 1 base, there was a span of 11 bases. The CDR3 reads CSAPQFTNTEAFF. The CDR3 region has the DNA TGCAGTGCTCCGCAATTTACGAACACTGAAGCTTTCTTT.

The J gene is TRBJ2-7, the V gene TRBV7-8, with D possibly being TRBD2 (5 bases). The germline V gene encodes CDR1 SGHVS and CDR2 FQNEAQ. The CDR3 consists of 14 residues. V lost 3 bases, J lost 0 bases, and 9 bases lay in between. CDR3 residues: CASSFERTSYEQYF. As DNA, the CDR3 is TGTGCCAGCAGCTTTGAGCGGACCTCCTACGAGCAGTACTTC.

This clonotype rates as medium-sized. The chain joins TRBV6-1 to TRBJ2-5; 9 bases line up with TRBD1. This CDR3 region has 13 residues. The trim removed 6 bases at V and 2 bases at J, leaving 1 base unmatched. Germline CDR1 MNHNS, CDR2 SASEGT. The CDR3 coding sequence is TGTGCCAGCAGCGACAGGGGGCAAGAGACCCAGTACTTC. Its protein product is CASSDRGQETQYF.

This clonotype occurred a few times. Here the CDR3 reads CASSLDRRTGRDQPQHF. In DNA form, the CDR3 reads TGTGCCAGCAGCTTAGATCGGCGGACAGGGAGGGATCAGCCCCAGCATTTT. The J gene is TRBJ1-5, the V gene TRBV7-8; TRBD1 aligns across 8 bases. Germline-derived CDR1 and CDR2 are SGHVS and FQNEAQ. With V trimmed by 1 base and J by 5 bases, 10 bases remained unmatched. The CDR3 length is 17 residues.

This clonotype was counted once. V gene TRBV4-3 combines with J gene TRBJ1-2, with D unresolved. The CDR3 runs to 13 residues. Germline loops: CDR1 LGHNA, CDR2 YSLEER. V was pared by 3 bases and J by 4 bases, with 9 bases between. This CDR3 reads CASSQTLTYGYTF. The CDR3 DNA follows: TGCGCCAGCAGCCAGACCCTTACCTATGGCTACACCTTC.

This rearrangement joins TRBV7-9 to TRBJ2-1; tentative D call: TRBD2 (6 bases). Germline-derived CDR1 and CDR2 are SEHNR and FQNEAQ (reference sequence). Trimming left V 5 bases short and J 7 bases short, with 18 bases between. This CDR3 spans 15 amino acids. Here the CDR3 reads CASSPPFRLGNEQFF. The CDR3 DNA follows: TGTGCCAGCAGCCCCCCCTTCCGACTAGGGAATGAGCAGTTCTTC.